Listed here is a single T cell receptor beta chain. This clonotype occurred a few times. Its antigen is unknown. Per-base qualities were not stored, and no clone one base away is much larger. These data come from a study of regulatory T cells in long-lasting Graves disease (dated by TCRdb to 2020 to 2023). Broadly, across the study: Patients with newly diagnosed Graves' disease had been on antithyroid drugs for under 3 months. Patients with persistent Graves' disease were compared with patients with newly diagnosed Graves' disease using TCR sequencing and RNA sequencing of peripheral blood. The study was conducted in China and was registered as a clinical trial. TCR sequencing covered some 13 persistent and approximately 20 newly diagnosed Graves' disease patients, approximately 33 samples in total.

Findings and caveats that apply to the study as a whole: More public clonotypes were shared among persistent patients (under 3,000) than among newly diagnosed patients (966). Persistent disease showed preferential use of TRBV28, TRBJ1-2 and TRBJ2-5, whereas newly diagnosed disease favored TRBV20-1 and TRBJ2-1. Sequencing and analysis were limited to the TCR beta chain. As a limitation, the authors acknowledged that the small sample size may reduce accuracy. Peripheral blood alone was examined, since thyroid tissue, which constituted the primary lesion, could not be accessed. Lower TCR Shannon entropy and fewer highly expanded clones were observed in persistent Graves' disease patients than in newly diagnosed patients, which suggested clonal expansion.

Read against the paper, the sample's time point label means: newly diagnosed GD, antithyroid drugs for less than 3 months. For both TCR sequencing and RNA sequencing, RNA was extracted from PBMCs using TRIzol. The diagnosis of Graves' disease followed American Thyroid Association guidelines. Patients were recruited from an endocrinology department in Xi'an, China. Each patient gave roughly 8.4 milliliters of peripheral blood, collected in an EDTA anticoagulant tube. Ficoll Paque Plus density gradient separation was used to isolate PBMCs, and no further T cell sorting was performed. An Agilent 2100 Bioanalyzer and agarose gel were used to check RNA quality, while a NanoDrop 2000 measured RNA concentration. The CDR3 goes from the cysteine to the phenylalanine over 12 residues. Only the CDR3 region is kept as DNA, spanning 36 bases read in frame from base 1. The germline V gene specifies SNHLY as CDR1 and FYNNEI as CDR2. V sheds 6 bases and J sheds 5 bases, leaving 10 bases between their ends.

Libraries were constructed by multiplex PCR. Sequenced on an Illumina HiSeq 4000. iRepertoire HTBI primers and Arm-PCR amplification of CDR3 regions were used to construct TCR beta libraries. Before sequencing, the PCR products underwent gel purification. The authors' pipeline ran thus. Gene usage analysis of CDR3 amino acid clonotypes used the roughly 62 TRBV and more than 13 TRBJ segments found across samples. COPE and FqMerger were used to merge filtered high-quality paired reads into contigs. BLAST was used to align contigs to the IMGT TRBV, TRBD and TRBJ reference genes, and CDR3 was defined following IMGT. Clonotypes above 0.1% frequency were classified as highly expanded clones. Shannon entropy served as the measure of repertoire diversity, while the Gini coefficient captured V-J evenness. A clonotype found in more than one individual was treated as public. TCRdb trimmed the raw reads at Q25, called clones with MiXCR and kept productive beta chains. Entries are consolidated by CDR3 protein sequence, retaining the most common genes and DNA. These V and J calls derive from TCRdb rather than the authors' analysis. This sample is represented by about 540,000 distinct CDR3 sequences; roughly 12% of them were singletons. The ten largest make up 10% of the sample.

The same data also contributed to another study, on T cells in Graves' hyperthyroidism and ophthalmopathy. As the second paper documents: A patient counted as having stable Graves' hyperthyroidism if no progression to ophthalmopathy occurred over 18 months of follow-up. Hyperthyroidism patients were aged 18 to 65 years and newly diagnosed, with disease duration of less than 2 months. The study excluded patients with uncontrolled infections, other autoimmune diseases, pregnancy or lactation. Diagnoses were established on the basis of clinical symptoms, serum thyroxine and TRAb, thyroid ultrasound, and orbital computed tomography. The first round of RT-PCR for the TCR CDR3 was performed with the HTBI primer set and the Qiagen OneStep RT-PCR kit. Blood samples also contained most of the expanded thyroid clonotypes (frequency above 0.001), which suggests that blood repertoires may reflect thyroid immune responses. A model built on a 13 V-J signature distinguished ophthalmopathy from stable hyperthyroidism, reaching 85% to 90% sensitivity and around 81% specificity in cross-validation and 80%/75% in testing. In validation, progression to ophthalmopathy was predicted by the model with around 71% sensitivity and about 72% specificity, a median of around 5.9 months before onset. A discovery cohort of roughly 100 patients, 43 with Graves' ophthalmopathy and fewer than 65 with stable Graves' hyperthyroidism, was used to find distinguishing TCR V-J signatures. An independent validation cohort of about 19 hyperthyroidism patients and over 15 patients who later progressed to ophthalmopathy tested prospective prediction of ophthalmopathy. The roughly 100 discovery patients were randomly split 7:3 into training and test sets. Thyroid tissue and blood T-cell repertoires from roughly six Graves' hyperthyroidism patients were also compared in the study. Following sampling, methimazole starting at 30 mg daily was given to hyperthyroidism patients, and high-dose intravenous methylprednisolone was given to ophthalmopathy patients. Libraries were constructed in a second round of multiplex PCR, after which size selection and purification were carried out. Paired-end sequencing of the libraries was performed with 100 bp reads on an Illumina HiSeq2000. SOAPnuke was used to process the raw data, throwing out any read that contained adapters or uncalled bases, had a mean Phred below 15, or lacked an exact constant-primer or identifier match. High-quality paired reads were merged with COPE v1.2.5, and unique nucleotide sequences were defined as clonotypes. MiTCR v1.1 was used to align the clonotypes against IMGT TRBV, TRBD and TRBJ reference segments. Only V-J combinations with frequency above 0.0001, covering 99% to 99.2% of repertoires, were analysed. The TCS score was defined as the ratio of F50 (clonal expansion) to E x V (chaos), calculated using BLOSUM62-based TCRdist between CDR3 peptides within each V-J. Welch's t-statistics and random forest reduced around 520 V-J features to roughly 13, which were used in a naive Bayes classifier (R e1071). No statistical method was used to fix the sample size in advance, and group allocation was not hidden from the investigators. According to the paper, TCR Vbeta CDR3 sequencing was carried out on 135 peripheral blood samples, which came from more than 40 ophthalmopathy, 80 or so hyperthyroidism and roughly 17 progressor patients.

Sample: peripheral blood mononuclear cells (PBMCs), taken at new diagnosis, from a patient treated with antithyroid drugs. The rearranged chain carries TRBV2 and TRBJ1-1; a confident D gene designation cannot be given. This TCR derives from a man under 40 with Graves disease. Donor details come from another sample of the same person, matched by shared clones. The CDR3 region has the sequence CASSLFPTEAFF. The sequenced DNA: TGTGCCAGCAGCTTGTTTCCGACTGAAGCTTTCTTT.